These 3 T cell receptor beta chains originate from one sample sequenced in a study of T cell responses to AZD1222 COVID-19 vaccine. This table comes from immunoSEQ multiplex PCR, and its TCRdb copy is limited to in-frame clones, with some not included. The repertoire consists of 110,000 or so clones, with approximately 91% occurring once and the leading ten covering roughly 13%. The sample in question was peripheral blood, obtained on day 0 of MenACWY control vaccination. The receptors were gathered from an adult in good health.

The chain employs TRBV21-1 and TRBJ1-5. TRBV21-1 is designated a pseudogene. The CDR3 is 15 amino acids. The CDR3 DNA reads TGTGCCAGCAGCAAAGAGAGGGGTCTGGTTCAGCCCCAGCATTTT. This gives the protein CASSKERGLVQPQHF.

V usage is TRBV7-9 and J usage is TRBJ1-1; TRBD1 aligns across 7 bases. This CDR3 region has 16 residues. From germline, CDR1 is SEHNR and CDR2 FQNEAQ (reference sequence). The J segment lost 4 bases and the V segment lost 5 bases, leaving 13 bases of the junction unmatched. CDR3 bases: TGTGCCAGCAGCATGGGGACAGTCTCTCTGGGCACTGAAGCTTTCTTT. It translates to CASSMGTVSLGTEAFF.

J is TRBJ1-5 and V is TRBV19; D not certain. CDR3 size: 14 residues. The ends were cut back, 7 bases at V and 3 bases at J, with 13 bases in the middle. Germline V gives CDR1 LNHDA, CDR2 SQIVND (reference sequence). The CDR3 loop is CASNNYGNNQPQHF. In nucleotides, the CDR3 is TGTGCCAGTAATAATTACGGAAACAATCAGCCCCAGCATTTT.